The entry below gives a single TCR beta chain sequence along with its context. V shed 3 bases and J shed 3 bases, with 6 bases lying between them. CDR1 SQVTM and CDR2 ANQGSEA come from the germline V gene. This CDR3 has 11 amino acids. Libraries were prepared by immunoSEQ multiplex PCR; TCRdb keeps only in-frame clonotypes and omits some of them. The sample records some 140,000 clones, just under 95% being singletons. This entry belongs to a study of control samples from healthy donors and cancer patients. The chain combines TRBV29-1 with TRBJ2-7, with D hard to call. Sequencing input: PBMCs. This clonotype was sampled from a man aged 60 to 75 with colorectal cancer. CDR3 loop: CSVEVGYEQYF. The CDR3 DNA is TGCAGCGTTGAGGTCGGCTACGAGCAGTACTTC.